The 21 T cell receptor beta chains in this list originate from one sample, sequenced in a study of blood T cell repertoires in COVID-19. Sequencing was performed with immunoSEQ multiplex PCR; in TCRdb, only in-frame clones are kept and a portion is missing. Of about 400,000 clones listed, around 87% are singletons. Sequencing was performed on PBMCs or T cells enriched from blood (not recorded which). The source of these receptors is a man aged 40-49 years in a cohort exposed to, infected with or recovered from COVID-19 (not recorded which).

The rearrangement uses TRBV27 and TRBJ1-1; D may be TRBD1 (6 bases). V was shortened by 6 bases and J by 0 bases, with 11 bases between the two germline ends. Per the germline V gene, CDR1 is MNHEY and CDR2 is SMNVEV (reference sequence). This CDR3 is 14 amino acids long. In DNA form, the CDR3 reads TGTGCCAGCAGGGCGGGGGCTATGAACACTGAAGCTTTCTTT. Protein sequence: CASRAGAMNTEAFF.

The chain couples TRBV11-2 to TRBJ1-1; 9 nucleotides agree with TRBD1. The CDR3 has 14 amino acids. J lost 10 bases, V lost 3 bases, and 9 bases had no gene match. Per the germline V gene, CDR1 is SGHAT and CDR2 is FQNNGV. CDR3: CASSFGVDRGGAFF. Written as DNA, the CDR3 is TGTGCCAGCAGCTTCGGGGTGGACAGGGGTGGAGCTTTCTTT.

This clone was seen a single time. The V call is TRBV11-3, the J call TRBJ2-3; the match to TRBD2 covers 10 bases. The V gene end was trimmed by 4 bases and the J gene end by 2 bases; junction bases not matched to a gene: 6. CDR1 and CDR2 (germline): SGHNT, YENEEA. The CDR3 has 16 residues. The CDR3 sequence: CASSSGLAPFTDTQYF. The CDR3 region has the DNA TGTGCCAGCAGCTCGGGACTAGCGCCTTTCACAGATACGCAGTATTTT.

The CDR3 here is CASSLLAGGPVGELFF. CDR3 DNA sequence: TGTGCCAGCAGCTTACTAGCGGGAGGGCCGGTCGGGGAGCTGTTTTTT. The chain has TRBV5-4 and TRBJ2-2; TRBD2 matches at 13 bases. V trimming: 2 bases; J trimming: 7 bases; junction bases outside the gene matches: 5. The germline gives CDR1 SGHNT, CDR2 YYREEE (reference sequence). CDR3 size: 16 residues.

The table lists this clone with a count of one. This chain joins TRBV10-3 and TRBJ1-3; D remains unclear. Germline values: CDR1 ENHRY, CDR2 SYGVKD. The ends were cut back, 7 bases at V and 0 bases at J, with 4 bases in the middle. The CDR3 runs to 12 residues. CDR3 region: CAITGSGNTIYF. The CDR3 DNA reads TGTGCCATCACAGGCTCTGGAAACACCATATATTTT.

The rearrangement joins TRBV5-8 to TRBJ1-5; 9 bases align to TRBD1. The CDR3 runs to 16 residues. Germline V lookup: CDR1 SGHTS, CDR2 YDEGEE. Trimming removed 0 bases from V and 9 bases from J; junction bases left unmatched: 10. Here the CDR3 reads CASSLVGTGFMRPQHF. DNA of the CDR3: TGTGCCAGCAGCTTGGTGGGGACAGGGTTTATGCGGCCCCAGCATTTT. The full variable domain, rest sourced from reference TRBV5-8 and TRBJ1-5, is EAGVTQSPTHLIKTRGQQATLRCSPISGHTSVYWYQQALGLGLQFLLWYDEGEERNRGNFPPRFSGRQFPNYSSELNVNALELEDSALYLCASSLVGTGFMRPQHFGDGTRLSIL.

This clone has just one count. The CDR3 spells CASSYQTSSYNEQFF. CDR3 DNA: TGTGCCAGCAGTTACCAGACTAGCTCCTACAATGAGCAGTTCTTC. The V and J genes are TRBV6-2 or TRBV6-3 and TRBJ2-1; maybe TRBD2 (6 bases). Germline V gene lookup returns CDR1 MNHEY and CDR2 SVGEGT. V was shortened by 2 bases and J by 0 bases, with 8 bases between the two germline ends. CDR3 length: 15 amino acids.

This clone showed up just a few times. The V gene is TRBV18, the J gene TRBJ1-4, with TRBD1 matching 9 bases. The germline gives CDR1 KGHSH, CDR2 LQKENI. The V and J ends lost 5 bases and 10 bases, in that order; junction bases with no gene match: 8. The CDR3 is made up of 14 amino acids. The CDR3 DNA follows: TGTGCCAGCTCATCCGGGACAGGGATAACAAAACTGTTTTTT. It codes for CASSSGTGITKLFF.

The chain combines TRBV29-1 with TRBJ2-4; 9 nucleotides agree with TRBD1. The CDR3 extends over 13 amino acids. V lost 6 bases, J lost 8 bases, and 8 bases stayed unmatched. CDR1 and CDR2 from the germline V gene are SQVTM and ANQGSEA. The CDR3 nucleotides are TGCAGCGTCGGGACAGGGACCAGGGACATTCAGTACTTC. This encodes CSVGTGTRDIQYF.

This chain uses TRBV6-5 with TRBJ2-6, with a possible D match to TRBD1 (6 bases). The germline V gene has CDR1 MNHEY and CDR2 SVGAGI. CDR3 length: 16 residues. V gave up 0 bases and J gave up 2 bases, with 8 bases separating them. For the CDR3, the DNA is TGTGCCAGCAGTTACTCCAGGGGCGCTGGGGCCAACGTCCTGACTTTC. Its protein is CASSYSRGAGANVLTF.

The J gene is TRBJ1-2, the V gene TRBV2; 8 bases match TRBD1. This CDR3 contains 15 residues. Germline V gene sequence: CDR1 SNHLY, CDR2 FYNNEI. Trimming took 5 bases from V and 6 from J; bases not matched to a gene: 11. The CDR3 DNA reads TGTGCCAGCAGTCGACCCCCTGGGACAGGTGATGGCTACACCTTC. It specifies CASSRPPGTGDGYTF.

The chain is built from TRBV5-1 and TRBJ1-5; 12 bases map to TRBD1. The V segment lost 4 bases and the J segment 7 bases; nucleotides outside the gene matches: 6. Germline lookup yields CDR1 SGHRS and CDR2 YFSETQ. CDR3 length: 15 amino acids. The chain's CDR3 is CASSPGTGGGQPQHF. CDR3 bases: TGCGCCAGCAGCCCCGGGACAGGGGGCGGGCAGCCCCAGCATTTT.

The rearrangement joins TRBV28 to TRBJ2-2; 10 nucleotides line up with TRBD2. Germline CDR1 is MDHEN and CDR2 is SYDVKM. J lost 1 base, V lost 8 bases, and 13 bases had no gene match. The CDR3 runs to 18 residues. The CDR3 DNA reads TGTGCCAGCCCTCCTCAGGGAAGGACTAGCGGGAACACCGGGGAGCTGTTTTTT. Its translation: CASPPQGRTSGNTGELFF.

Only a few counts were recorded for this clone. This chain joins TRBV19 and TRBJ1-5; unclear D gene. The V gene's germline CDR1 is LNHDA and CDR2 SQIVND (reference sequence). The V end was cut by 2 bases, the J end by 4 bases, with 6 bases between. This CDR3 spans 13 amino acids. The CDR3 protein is CASSIPRNQPQHF. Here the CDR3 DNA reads TGTGCCAGTAGTATACCTAGAAATCAGCCCCAGCATTTT.

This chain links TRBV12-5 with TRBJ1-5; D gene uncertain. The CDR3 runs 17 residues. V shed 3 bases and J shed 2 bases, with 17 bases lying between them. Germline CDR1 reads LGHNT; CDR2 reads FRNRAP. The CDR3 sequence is CASGLALDGMGNQPQHF. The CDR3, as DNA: TGTGCTAGTGGTTTAGCCCTTGACGGGATGGGCAATCAGCCCCAGCATTTT.

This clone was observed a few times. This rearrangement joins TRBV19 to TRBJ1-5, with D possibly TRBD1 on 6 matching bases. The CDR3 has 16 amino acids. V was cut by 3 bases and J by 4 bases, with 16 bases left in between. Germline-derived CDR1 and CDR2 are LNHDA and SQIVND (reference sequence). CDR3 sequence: CASSIAGAFLNQPQHF. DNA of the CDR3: TGTGCCAGTAGTATCGCAGGGGCCTTTTTGAATCAGCCCCAGCATTTT.

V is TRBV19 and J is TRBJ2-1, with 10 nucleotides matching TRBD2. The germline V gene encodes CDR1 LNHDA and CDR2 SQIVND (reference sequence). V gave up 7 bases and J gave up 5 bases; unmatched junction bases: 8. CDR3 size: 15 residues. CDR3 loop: CASTVGTSANNEQFF. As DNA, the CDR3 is TGTGCCAGTACCGTCGGGACTAGCGCTAACAATGAGCAGTTCTTC.

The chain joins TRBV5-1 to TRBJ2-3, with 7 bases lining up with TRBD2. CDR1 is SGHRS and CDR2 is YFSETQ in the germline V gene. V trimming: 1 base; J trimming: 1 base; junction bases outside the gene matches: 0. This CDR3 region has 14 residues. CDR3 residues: CASSLTSGTDTQYF. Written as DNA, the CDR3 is TGCGCCAGCAGCTTGACTAGCGGCACAGATACGCAGTATTTT.

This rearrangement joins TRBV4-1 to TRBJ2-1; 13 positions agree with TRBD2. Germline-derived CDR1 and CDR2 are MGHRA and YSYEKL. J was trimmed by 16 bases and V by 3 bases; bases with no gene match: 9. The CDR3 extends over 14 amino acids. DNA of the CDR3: TGCGCCAGCAGCCACCTCGGACTAGCGGGAGTCTTCTTCTTC. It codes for CASSHLGLAGVFFF.

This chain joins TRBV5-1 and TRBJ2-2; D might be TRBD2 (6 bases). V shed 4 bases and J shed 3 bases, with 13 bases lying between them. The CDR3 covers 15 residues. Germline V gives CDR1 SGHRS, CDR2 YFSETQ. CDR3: CASSSSGLDTGELFF. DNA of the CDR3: TGCGCCAGCAGCAGTAGCGGTTTGGACACCGGGGAGCTGTTTTTT. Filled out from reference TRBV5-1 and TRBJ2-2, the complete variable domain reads KAGVTQTPRYLIKTRGQQVTLSCSPISGHRSVSWYQQTPGQGLQFLFEYFSETQRNKGNFPGRFSGRQFSNSRSEMNVSTLELGDSALYLCASSSSGLDTGELFFGEGSRLTVL.

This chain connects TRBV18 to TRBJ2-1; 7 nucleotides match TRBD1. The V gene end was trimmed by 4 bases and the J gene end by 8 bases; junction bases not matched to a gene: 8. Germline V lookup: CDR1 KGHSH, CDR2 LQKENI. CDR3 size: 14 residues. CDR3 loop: CASSRGNRGHEQFF. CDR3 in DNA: TGTGCCAGCTCACGGGGCAACAGGGGACATGAGCAGTTCTTC. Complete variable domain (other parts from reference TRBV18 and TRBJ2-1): NAGVMQNPRHLVRRRGQEARLRCSPMKGHSHVYWYRQLPEEGLKFMVYLQKENIIDESGMPKERFSAEFPKEGPSILRIQQVVRGDSAAYFCASSRGNRGHEQFFGPGTRLTVL.